This T cell receptor (beta chain) was retrieved from a study of blood T cells in healthy people across ages. Next came a second PCR, run for roughly 6 to 11 cycles, which used a sample-barcoded 5' primer along with a J-beta primer mix. Carrying 12 random nucleotides, a template-switch adaptor labeled each individual cDNA molecule. TCRdb called the 5' RACE reads again in MiXCR, with one record for every CDR3 protein. This repertoire shows 700,000 or so distinct CDR3 sequences, about a fifth found once; its top ten account for under 25%. The V end was cut by 2 bases, the J end by 1 base, with 5 bases between. Germline V gene data show CDR1 as KGHSH and CDR2 as LQKENI. The CDR3 has 13 residues. Findings and limits, study-wide: TCR beta diversity tracked closely with naive T cell percentage.

This clonotype was seen a few times. Its target is not known. Donors each provided roughly 10 milliliters of peripheral blood. Per individual sample, total RNA of at least 5.5 micrograms was extracted. The chain recombines TRBV18 with TRBJ2-5, with D hard to call. This receptor was taken from a man in his 70s in good health. Sequencing was done on a sample of blood. The CDR3 DNA sequence: TGTGCCAGCTCACCAACAGTCCAAGAGACCCAGTACTTC. Its protein is CASSPTVQETQYF.